The 21 T cell receptor beta chains below were found in one sample sequenced in a study of T cells after yellow fever vaccination. A single record per CDR3 protein comes from TCRdb applying MiXCR to the 5' RACE reads. The data contain some 350,000 distinct CDR3 sequences, roughly 3.9% of them singletons. The sequencing here drew on PBMCs, taken 5 days after the yellow fever booster vaccination. The source is a man aged 18 to 29 who received the YFV17D yellow fever vaccine.

Only a few counts were recorded for this clonotype. The rearrangement uses TRBV24-1 and TRBJ2-1; D could derive from TRBD1 or TRBD2 (5 bases each). Germline V CDR1 and CDR2: KGHDR, SFDVKD. CDR3 length: 15 residues. Trimming cost V 4 bases and J 4 bases, with 13 bases left between them. CDR3: CATSEGRGAYNEQFF. CDR3 nucleotides: TGTGCCACCAGTGAAGGTAGGGGAGCATACAATGAGCAGTTCTTC.

Many counts were recorded for this clonotype. The genes are TRBV6-5 and TRBJ2-1; 9 nucleotides align to TRBD1. Trimming took 7 bases from V and 14 from J; bases not matched to a gene: 9. Germline CDR1 MNHEY, CDR2 SVGAGI. The CDR3 spans 12 residues. CDR3 sequence reads: CASNKDRGYEFF. The CDR3 nucleotides are TGTGCCAGCAACAAAGACAGGGGGTACGAGTTCTTC.

This chain uses TRBV12-3 or TRBV12-4 with TRBJ2-7, with D unresolved. The CDR3 is 14 residues long. The V and J ends lost 3 bases and 0 bases respectively, with 9 bases between them. Here the CDR3 reads CASSLAQNSYEQYF. DNA for the CDR3: TGTGCCAGCAGTTTGGCCCAGAACTCCTACGAGCAGTACTTC.

This chain connects TRBV18 to TRBJ1-5; TRBD1 is a possible D gene (5 bases). Trimming stripped 3 bases from V and 3 bases from J, with 6 bases between. The CDR3 extends over 13 amino acids. Germline assignment: CDR1 KGHSH and CDR2 LQKENI. The CDR3 loop is CASSPGTNQPQHF. CDR3 coding DNA: TGTGCCAGCTCACCCGGGACCAATCAGCCCCAGCATTTT.

The V and J genes are TRBV7-3 and TRBJ2-5; TRBD2 matches at 16 bases. Germline loops: CDR1 SGHTA, CDR2 FQGTGA. This CDR3 contains 18 residues. Trimming removed 5 bases from V and 5 bases from J; junction bases left unmatched: 11. As DNA, the CDR3 is TGTGCCAGCAGCCCGGGGACTAGCGGGGGGGCCCGTGTGGAGACCCAGTACTTC. Amino acid sequence: CASSPGTSGGARVETQYF.

The V gene is TRBV27, the J gene TRBJ1-5; TRBD1 is a possible D gene (5 bases). Looked up from germline, CDR1 is MNHEY and CDR2 is SMNVEV (reference sequence). V shed 6 bases and J shed 3 bases, with 12 bases lying between them. This CDR3 region has 14 residues. DNA of the CDR3: TGTGCCAGCAGACCGACAGACTTCAATCAGCCCCAGCATTTT. Translated, it gives CASRPTDFNQPQHF.

V usage is TRBV27 and J usage is TRBJ1-5; D remains unclear. The CDR3 extends over 14 amino acids. Per germline, CDR1 MNHEY and CDR2 SMNVEV (reference sequence). The ends were cut back, 7 bases at V and 1 base at J, with 11 bases in the middle. The chain's CDR3 is CASNKLRSNQPQHF. CDR3 bases: TGTGCCAGCAACAAACTGAGGAGCAATCAGCCCCAGCATTTT.

This clonotype was recorded a few times. The chain links TRBV10-3 to TRBJ1-5; the match to TRBD1 covers 7 bases. Germline trimming cut 9 bases from V and 6 bases from J; bases unmatched to any gene: 5. Germline V gives CDR1 ENHRY, CDR2 SYGVKD. The CDR3 covers 12 residues. CDR3 DNA: TGTGCCATTTCAGGGGGGGGTCAGCCCCAGCATTTT. It yields the protein CAISGGGQPQHF.

V gene TRBV11-2 combines with J gene TRBJ2-1; D gene unclear. The length of the CDR3 is 17 residues. The V gene lost 2 bases and the J gene lost 4 bases, with 18 bases spanning the gap. CDR1 and CDR2 (germline): SGHAT, FQNNGV. The CDR3 DNA reads as TGTGCCAGCAGCTTAACTCAACCCCGGCCCCTTTACAATGAGCAGTTCTTC. This encodes CASSLTQPRPLYNEQFF.

A few counts support this clonotype. The CDR3 here is CASSQEFQAGQPQHF. CDR3 in DNA: TGTGCCAGCAGCCAAGAATTCCAGGCCGGGCAGCCCCAGCATTTT. The chain combines TRBV4-2 with TRBJ1-5; no clear D. V gave up 0 bases and J gave up 7 bases, with 13 bases separating them. CDR3 length equals 15 residues. Per the germline V gene, CDR1 is LGHNA and CDR2 is YNFKEQ.

This clonotype was picked up many times. The rearrangement joins TRBV4-3 to TRBJ2-3; 7 nucleotides match TRBD1. V shed 4 bases, J shed 4 bases, and the junction held 11 bases outside the gene matches. The CDR3 has 16 residues. CDR1 and CDR2 (germline): LGHNA, YSLEER. The CDR3 here is CASSPGTVGNSDTQYF. CDR3 in DNA: TGCGCCAGCAGCCCGGGGACAGTTGGGAACTCAGATACGCAGTATTTT.

The chain joins TRBV5-4 to TRBJ2-1; tentative D call: TRBD2 (5 bases). The CDR3 sequence is 15 residues long. Per germline, CDR1 SGHNT and CDR2 YYREEE (reference sequence). V gave up 1 base and J gave up 7 bases, with 15 bases separating them. The CDR3: CASSLPGVAGNEQFF. CDR3 DNA sequence: TGTGCCAGCAGCTTGCCCGGGGTAGCCGGAAATGAGCAGTTCTTC.

V gene TRBV12-3 or TRBV12-4 combines with J gene TRBJ1-5; D uncertain. Trimming removed 4 bases at V and 5 bases at J, with 18 bases between. This CDR3 has 16 residues. The CDR3 coding sequence is TGTGCCAGCAGTTCCTCGGGAGGGTGGATCGATCAGCCCCAGCATTTT. This encodes CASSSSGGWIDQPQHF.

A few counts support this clonotype. This chain uses TRBV6-6 with TRBJ2-7, with D possibly being TRBD1 (5 bases). Trimming left V 2 bases short and J 2 bases short, with 13 bases between. Germline V CDR1 and CDR2: MNHNY, SVGAGI (reference sequence). The CDR3 length is 15 residues. The chain's CDR3 is CASSYDPGLAYEQYV. The CDR3 nucleotides are TGTGCCAGCAGTTACGACCCAGGGCTAGCCTACGAGCAGTACGTC.

The table lists this clonotype with a few counts. The chain has TRBV4-3 and TRBJ1-4; the D is unclear. V was cut by 5 bases and J by 3 bases, with 13 bases left in between. Looked up from germline, CDR1 is LGHNA and CDR2 is YSLEER. The CDR3 spans 15 residues. This chain's CDR3 is CASSGRTAANEKLFF. The CDR3 region has the DNA TGCGCCAGCAGCGGCCGGACGGCAGCTAATGAAAAACTGTTTTTT.

This clonotype was recorded a few times. The V and J genes are TRBV12-3 or TRBV12-4 and TRBJ2-1; 10 bases align to TRBD2. J lost 1 base, V lost 7 bases, and 13 bases had no gene match. The CDR3 covers 18 residues. The CDR3 region has the DNA TGTGCCAGCAAACTAAGGTGGGCTAGCGGGGGTTCCTACAATGAGCAGTTCTTC. Translated: CASKLRWASGGSYNEQFF.

This clonotype was detected only a few times. The chain is built from TRBV10-3 and TRBJ2-7; 8 nucleotides match TRBD1. The CDR3 covers 17 residues. After removal of 2 bases from V and 4 bases from J, the junction contained 13 bases not matched to a gene. CDR1 is ENHRY and CDR2 is SYGVKD in the germline V gene. The CDR3 coding sequence is TGTGCCATCAGTGAGAAGGGACAGGTCTTTTTTTCGTACGAGCAGTACTTC. Its protein is CAISEKGQVFFSYEQYF.

This clonotype appeared a few times. The rearrangement uses TRBV6-5 and TRBJ2-5; TRBD1 matches 10 bases. This CDR3 comprises 17 residues. Germline lookup yields CDR1 MNHEY and CDR2 SVGAGI. J was trimmed by 4 bases and V by 0 bases; bases with no gene match: 8. CDR3 DNA: TGTGCCAGCAGTTACTCCGCCGGACAGGGGGTTCGAGAGACCCAGTACTTC. Encoded protein: CASSYSAGQGVRETQYF.

This clonotype was picked up a small number of times. V usage is TRBV20-1 and J usage is TRBJ2-5; D is possibly TRBD1 (7 bases). Trimming shortened V by 3 bases and J by 7 bases, and 18 bases separated the two germline ends. The CDR3 has 14 amino acids. The germline CDR1 and CDR2 sequences are DFQATT and SNEGSKA (reference sequence). CDR3 coding DNA: TGCAGTGCTAGGAGCGCCAGGGGGGCAGGGACCCAGTACTTC. Translated: CSARSARGAGTQYF.

This clonotype was detected a few times. CDR3 amino acids: CASSFGGPLGETQYF. The CDR3 coding sequence is TGTGCCAGCAGCTTCGGGGGGCCCCTGGGAGAGACCCAGTACTTC. The chain links TRBV7-2 to TRBJ2-5; a possible D gene is TRBD2 (7 bases). V lost 3 bases to trimming and J lost 4 bases, with 15 bases between them. The germline CDR1 and CDR2 sequences are SGHTA and FQGNSA. The CDR3 is 15 amino acids.

This clonotype was detected a few times. The chain combines TRBV9 with TRBJ1-2; D call uncertain. This CDR3 has 14 amino acids. V lost 3 bases and J lost 2, with 11 bases in between. Germline V gene data show CDR1 as SGDLS and CDR2 as YYNGEE. The CDR3 here is CASSAGGPNYGYTF. The CDR3 DNA sequence: TGTGCCAGCAGCGCTGGAGGACCGAACTATGGCTACACCTTC.